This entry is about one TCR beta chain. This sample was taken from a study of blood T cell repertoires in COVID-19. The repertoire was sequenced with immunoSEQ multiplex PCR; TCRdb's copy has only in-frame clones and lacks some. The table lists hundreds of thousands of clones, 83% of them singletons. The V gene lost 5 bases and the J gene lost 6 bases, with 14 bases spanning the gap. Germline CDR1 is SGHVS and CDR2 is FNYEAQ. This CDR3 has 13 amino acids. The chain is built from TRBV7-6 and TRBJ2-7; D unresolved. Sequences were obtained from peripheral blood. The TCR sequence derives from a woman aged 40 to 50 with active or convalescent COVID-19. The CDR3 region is CASSPGVTFEQYF. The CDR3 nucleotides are TGTGCCAGCAGCCCAGGCGTTACCTTCGAGCAGTACTTC.